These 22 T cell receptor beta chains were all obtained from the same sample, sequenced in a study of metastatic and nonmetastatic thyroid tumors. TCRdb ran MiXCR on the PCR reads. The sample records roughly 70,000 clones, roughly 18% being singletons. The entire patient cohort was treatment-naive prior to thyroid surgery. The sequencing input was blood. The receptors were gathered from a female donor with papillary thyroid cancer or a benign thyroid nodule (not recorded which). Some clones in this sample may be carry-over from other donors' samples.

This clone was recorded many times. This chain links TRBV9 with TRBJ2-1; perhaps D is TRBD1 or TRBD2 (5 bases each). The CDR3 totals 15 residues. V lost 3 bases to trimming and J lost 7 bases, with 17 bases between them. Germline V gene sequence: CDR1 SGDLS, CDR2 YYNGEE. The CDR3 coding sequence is TGTGCCAGCAGCGCGGAATTGGGGCGGAGGAATGAGCAGTTCTTC. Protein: CASSAELGRRNEQFF.

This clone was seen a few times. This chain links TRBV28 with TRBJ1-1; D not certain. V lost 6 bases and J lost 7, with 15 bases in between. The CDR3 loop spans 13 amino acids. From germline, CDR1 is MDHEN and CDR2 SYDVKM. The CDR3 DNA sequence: TGTGCCAGCAGGGGAGGGCACGGACTTGAAGCTTTCTTT. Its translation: CASRGGHGLEAFF.

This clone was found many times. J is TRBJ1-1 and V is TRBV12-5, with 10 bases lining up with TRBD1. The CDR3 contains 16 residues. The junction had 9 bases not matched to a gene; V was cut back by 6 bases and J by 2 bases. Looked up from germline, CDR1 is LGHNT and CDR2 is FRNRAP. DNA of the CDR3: TGTGCTAGTGGCCCCGGACAGGGGGTAATAAACACTGAAGCTTTCTTT. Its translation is CASGPGQGVINTEAFF.

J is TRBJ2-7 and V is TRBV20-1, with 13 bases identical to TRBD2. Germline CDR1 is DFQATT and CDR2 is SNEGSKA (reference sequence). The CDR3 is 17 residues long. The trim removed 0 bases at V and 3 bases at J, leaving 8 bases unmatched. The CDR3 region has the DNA TGCAGTGCTAGAGACCCCAGACGGACTAGCGGGAGCTACGAGCAGTACTTC. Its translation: CSARDPRRTSGSYEQYF.

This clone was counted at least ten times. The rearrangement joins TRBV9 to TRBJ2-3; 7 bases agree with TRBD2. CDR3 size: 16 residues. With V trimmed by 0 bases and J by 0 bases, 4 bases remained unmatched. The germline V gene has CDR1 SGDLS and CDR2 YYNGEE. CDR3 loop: CASSVVAGDSTDTQYF. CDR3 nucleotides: TGTGCCAGCAGCGTAGTGGCGGGAGACAGCACAGATACGCAGTATTTT.

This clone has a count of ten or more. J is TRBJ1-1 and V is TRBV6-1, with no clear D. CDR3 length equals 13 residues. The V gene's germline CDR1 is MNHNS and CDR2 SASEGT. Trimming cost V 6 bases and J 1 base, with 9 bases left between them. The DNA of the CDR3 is TGTGCCAGCAGCAACGGACGGAACACTGAAGCTTTCTTT. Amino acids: CASSNGRNTEAFF.

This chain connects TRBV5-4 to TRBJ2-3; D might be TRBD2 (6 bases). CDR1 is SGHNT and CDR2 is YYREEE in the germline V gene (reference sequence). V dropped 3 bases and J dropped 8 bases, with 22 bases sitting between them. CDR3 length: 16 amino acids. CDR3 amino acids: CASSSGEIAAFGTQYF. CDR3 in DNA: TGTGCCAGCAGCTCGGGAGAAATAGCGGCCTTTGGTACGCAGTATTTT. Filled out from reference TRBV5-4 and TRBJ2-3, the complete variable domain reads ETGVTQSPTHLIKTRGQQVTLRCSSQSGHNTVSWYQQALGQGPQFIFQYYREEENGRGNFPPRFSGLQFPNYSSELNVNALELDDSALYLCASSSGEIAAFGTQYFGPGTRLTVL.

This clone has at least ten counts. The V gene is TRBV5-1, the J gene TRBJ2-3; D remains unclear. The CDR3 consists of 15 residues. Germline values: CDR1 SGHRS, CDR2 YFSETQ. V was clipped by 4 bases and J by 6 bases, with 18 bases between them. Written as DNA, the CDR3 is TGCGCCAGCAGCACACCGGGCCCTCCAGAGGATACGCAGTATTTT. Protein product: CASSTPGPPEDTQYF.

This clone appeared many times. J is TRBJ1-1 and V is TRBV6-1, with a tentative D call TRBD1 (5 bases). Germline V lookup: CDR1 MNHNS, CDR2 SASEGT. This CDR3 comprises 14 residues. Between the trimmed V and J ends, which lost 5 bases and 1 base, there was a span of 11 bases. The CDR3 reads CASSPDIWNTEAFF. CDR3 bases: TGTGCCAGCAGTCCGGACATATGGAACACTGAAGCTTTCTTT.

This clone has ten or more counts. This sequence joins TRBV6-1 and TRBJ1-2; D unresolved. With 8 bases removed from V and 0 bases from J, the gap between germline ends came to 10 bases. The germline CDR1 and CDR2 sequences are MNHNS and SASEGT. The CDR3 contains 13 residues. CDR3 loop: CASSSGANYGYTF. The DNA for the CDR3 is TGTGCCAGCTCCTCAGGAGCTAACTATGGCTACACCTTC.

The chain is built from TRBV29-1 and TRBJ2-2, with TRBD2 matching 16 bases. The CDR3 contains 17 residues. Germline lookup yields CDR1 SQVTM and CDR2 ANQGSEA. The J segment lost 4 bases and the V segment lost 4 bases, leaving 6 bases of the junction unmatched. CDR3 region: CSVAGTSGRAGTGELFF. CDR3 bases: TGCAGCGTTGCCGGGACTAGCGGGAGGGCCGGCACCGGGGAGCTGTTTTTT.

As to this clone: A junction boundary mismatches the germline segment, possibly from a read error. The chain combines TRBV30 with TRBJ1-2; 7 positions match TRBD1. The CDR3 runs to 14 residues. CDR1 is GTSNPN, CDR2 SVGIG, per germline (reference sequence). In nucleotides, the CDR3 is TGTTCCTGGAGTTCGACAGGGCTGCGGGATGGCTACACCTTC. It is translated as CSWSSTGLRDGYTF. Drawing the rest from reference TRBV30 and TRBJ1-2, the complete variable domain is SQTIHQWPATLVQPVGSPLSLECTVEGTSNPNLYWYRQAAGRGLQLLFYSVGIGQISSEVPQNLSASRPQDRQFILSSKKLLLSDSGFYLCSWSSTGLRDGYTFGSGTRLTVV.

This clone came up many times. The CDR3 nucleotides are TGTGCCAGCAGCGGGACCCAGAGCTCCTACGAGCAGTACTTC. The encoded protein is CASSGTQSSYEQYF. This rearrangement joins TRBV7-9 to TRBJ2-7; the D call may be TRBD1 or TRBD2 (5 bases each). Germline loops: CDR1 SEHNR, CDR2 FQNEAQ (reference sequence). This CDR3 is built from 14 residues. V lost 5 bases, J lost 0 bases, and 11 bases lay in between.

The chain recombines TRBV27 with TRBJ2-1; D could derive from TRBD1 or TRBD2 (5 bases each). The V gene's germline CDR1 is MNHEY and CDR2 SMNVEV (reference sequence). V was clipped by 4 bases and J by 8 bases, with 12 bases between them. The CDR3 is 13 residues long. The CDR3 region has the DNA TGTGCCAGCAGTTCCCTGAGGGGAGATGAGCAGTTCTTC. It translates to CASSSLRGDEQFF.

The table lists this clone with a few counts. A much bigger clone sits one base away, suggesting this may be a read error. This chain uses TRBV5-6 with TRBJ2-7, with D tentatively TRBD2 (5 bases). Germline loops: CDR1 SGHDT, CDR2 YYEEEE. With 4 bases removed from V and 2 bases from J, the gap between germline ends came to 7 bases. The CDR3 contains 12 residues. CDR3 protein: CASSRGTYEQYF. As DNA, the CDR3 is TGTGCCAGCAGCCGAGGGACCTACGAGCAGTACTTC.

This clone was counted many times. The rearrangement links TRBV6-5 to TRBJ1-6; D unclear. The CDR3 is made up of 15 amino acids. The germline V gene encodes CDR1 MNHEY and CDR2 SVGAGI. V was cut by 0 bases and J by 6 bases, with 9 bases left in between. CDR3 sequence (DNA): TGTGCCAGCAGTTACTCGATCTTCTCTAATTCACCCCTCCACTTT. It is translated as CASSYSIFSNSPLHF.

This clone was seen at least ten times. The CDR3 protein is CASSQERGIWSYNEQFF. DNA for the CDR3: TGTGCCAGCAGCCAAGAACGCGGGATATGGTCCTACAATGAGCAGTTCTTC. This chain joins TRBV14 and TRBJ2-1; D may be TRBD2 (6 bases). From germline, CDR1 is SGHDN and CDR2 FVKESK. The V and J ends lost 0 bases and 1 base respectively, with 13 bases between them. The CDR3 loop spans 17 amino acids. Full variable domain (missing parts from reference TRBV14 and TRBJ2-1): EAGVTQFPSHSVIEKGQTVTLRCDPISGHDNLYWYRRVMGKEIKFLLHFVKESKQDESGMPNNRFLAERTGGTYSTLKVQPAELEDSGVYFCASSQERGIWSYNEQFFGPGTRLTVL.

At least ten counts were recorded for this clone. The CDR3 DNA reads TGTGCCACCAGTGAGGCAGGATATAATTCACCCCTCCACTTT. Its protein product is CATSEAGYNSPLHF. This chain joins TRBV24-1 and TRBJ1-6; no clear D. The CDR3 is 14 amino acids. Germline V CDR1 and CDR2: KGHDR, SFDVKD. Trimming cost V 4 bases and J 4 bases, with 7 bases left between them.

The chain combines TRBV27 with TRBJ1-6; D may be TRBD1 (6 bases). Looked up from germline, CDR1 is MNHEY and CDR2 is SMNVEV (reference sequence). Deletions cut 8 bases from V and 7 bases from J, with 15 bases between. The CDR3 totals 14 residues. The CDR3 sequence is CASRWGPRNSPLHF. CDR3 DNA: TGTGCCAGCCGTTGGGGGCCGAGGAATTCACCCCTCCACTTT.

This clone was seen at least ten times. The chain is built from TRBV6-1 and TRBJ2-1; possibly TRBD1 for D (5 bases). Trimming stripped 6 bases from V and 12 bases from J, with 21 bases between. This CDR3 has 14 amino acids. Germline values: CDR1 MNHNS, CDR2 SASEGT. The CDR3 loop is CASRGDLTVVGQFF. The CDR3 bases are TGTGCCAGCAGAGGGGATCTAACCGTTGTAGGGCAGTTCTTC.

The CDR3 spells CASSSDSHGYTF. The DNA for the CDR3 is TGTGCCAGCAGTTCGGACAGCCATGGCTACACCTTC. The chain has TRBV28 and TRBJ1-2, with D perhaps matching TRBD1 (6 bases). The ends were cut back, 4 bases at V and 6 bases at J, with 9 bases in the middle. Germline V gives CDR1 MDHEN, CDR2 SYDVKM. This CDR3 contains 12 residues.

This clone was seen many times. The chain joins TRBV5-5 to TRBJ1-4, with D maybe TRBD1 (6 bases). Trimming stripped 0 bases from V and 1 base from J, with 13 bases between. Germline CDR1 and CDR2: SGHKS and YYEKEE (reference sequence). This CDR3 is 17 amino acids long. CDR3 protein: CASSLAVGGKTNEKLFF. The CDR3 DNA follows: TGTGCCAGCAGCTTGGCCGTGGGGGGCAAAACTAATGAAAAACTGTTTTTT.